Below are 22 T cell receptor beta chains sequenced from a single sample in a study of blood T cell repertoires in COVID-19. Profiled with immunoSEQ multiplex PCR; TCRdb holds only in-frame clones, not every one. In the table there are roughly 150,000 clones, 85% of which are singletons. Source material: peripheral blood. These receptors were obtained from a man in his fifties or sixties with acute or convalescent COVID-19.

The CDR3, as DNA: TGTGCCAGCAGCCGGAGGGGGGGTGTTGGGCAGTATTTT. This gives the protein CASSRRGGVGQYF. The chain uses TRBV13 and TRBJ2-3, with D possibly matching TRBD2 (7 bases). The germline CDR1 and CDR2 sequences are PRHDT and FYEKMQ (reference sequence). This CDR3 region has 13 residues. Trimming cost V 5 bases and J 11 bases, with 17 bases left between them.

The rearrangement joins TRBV27 to TRBJ2-7, with 8 positions matching TRBD1. The V gene's germline CDR1 is MNHEY and CDR2 SMNVEV (reference sequence). This CDR3 region has 13 residues. J lost 0 bases, V lost 9 bases, and 4 bases had no gene match. This CDR3 reads CASRGQASYEQYF. As DNA, the CDR3 is TGTGCCAGTAGGGGACAGGCCTCCTACGAGCAGTACTTC.

This clone was counted only a few times. The rearrangement joins TRBV5-1 to TRBJ2-3; D is uncertain. Trimming removed 3 bases at V and 2 bases at J, with 13 bases between. CDR1 SGHRS and CDR2 YFSETQ come from the germline V gene. The CDR3 is 15 amino acids. CDR3 amino acids: CASSSGTIITDTQYF. The CDR3 DNA follows: TGCGCCAGCAGCTCAGGTACCATTATCACAGATACGCAGTATTTT.

The chain recombines TRBV4-1 with TRBJ2-6, with a possible D match to TRBD2 (5 bases). The CDR3 covers 17 residues. With 4 bases removed from V and 0 bases from J, the gap between germline ends came to 13 bases. Germline loops: CDR1 MGHRA, CDR2 YSYEKL. CDR3 sequence (DNA): TGCGCCAGCAGCCGACACACCGGGGTCTCTGGGGCCAACGTCCTGACTTTC. It yields the protein CASSRHTGVSGANVLTF.

The chain combines TRBV7-2 with TRBJ1-2; 9 nucleotides match TRBD1. V was pared by 0 bases and J by 4 bases, with 6 bases of the junction left unmatched. This CDR3 comprises 16 residues. CDR1 and CDR2 (germline): SGHTA, FQGNSA. CDR3 region: CASSLARTGAVYGYTF. In nucleotides, the CDR3 is TGTGCCAGCAGCTTAGCTCGGACAGGGGCAGTCTATGGCTACACCTTC.

This chain connects TRBV18 to TRBJ1-5, with a possible D match to TRBD1 (6 bases). V was cut by 6 bases and J by 1 base, with 10 bases left in between. CDR1 and CDR2 from the germline V gene are KGHSH and LQKENI. The CDR3 contains 14 residues. For the CDR3, the DNA is TGTGCCAGCTCGCCCGACAGGAGCAATCAGCCCCAGCATTTT. Residues: CASSPDRSNQPQHF. Full variable domain (outside the CDR3, taken from reference TRBV18 and TRBJ1-5): NAGVMQNPRHLVRRRGQEARLRCSPMKGHSHVYWYRQLPEEGLKFMVYLQKENIIDESGMPKERFSAEFPKEGPSILRIQQVVRGDSAAYFCASSPDRSNQPQHFGDGTRLSIL.

V gene TRBV29-1 combines with J gene TRBJ1-1; D unresolved. The V gene's germline CDR1 is SQVTM and CDR2 ANQGSEA. Trimming shortened V by 4 bases and J by 6 bases, and 6 bases separated the two germline ends. CDR3 size: 10 residues. CDR3 nucleotides: TGCAGCGTTGGGGCCCCTGAAGCTTTCTTT. Its protein is CSVGAPEAFF.

The V gene is TRBV27, the J gene TRBJ2-2; TRBD1 matches at 8 bases. Germline V gene sequence: CDR1 MNHEY, CDR2 SMNVEV (reference sequence). J was trimmed by 1 base and V by 2 bases; bases with no gene match: 3. This CDR3 is built from 16 residues. CDR3 sequence (DNA): TGTGCCAGCAGTTTAAGTGGACAGGGGAACACCGGGGAGCTGTTTTTT. Its protein is CASSLSGQGNTGELFF.

This chain uses TRBV27 with TRBJ1-2; D call uncertain. With 8 bases removed from V and 3 bases from J, the gap between germline ends came to 13 bases. Germline assignment: CDR1 MNHEY and CDR2 SMNVEV (reference sequence). The CDR3 consists of 13 residues. This CDR3 reads CASASHGDYGYTF. Here the CDR3 DNA reads TGTGCCAGCGCCTCCCACGGGGACTATGGCTACACCTTC.

V usage is TRBV10-3 and J usage is TRBJ2-2; tentative D call: TRBD2 (5 bases). Germline V lookup: CDR1 ENHRY, CDR2 SYGVKD. Between the trimmed V and J ends, which lost 0 bases and 0 bases, there was a span of 17 bases. This CDR3 comprises 19 residues. The CDR3 loop reads CAISESSNWRAANTGELFF. CDR3 nucleotides: TGTGCCATCAGTGAGTCTAGTAACTGGCGGGCTGCGAACACCGGGGAGCTGTTTTTT.

The chain couples TRBV19 to TRBJ2-7; TRBD1 matches 7 bases. This CDR3 has 14 residues. CDR1 and CDR2 (germline): LNHDA, SQIVND (reference sequence). The trim removed 5 bases at V and 2 bases at J, leaving 6 bases unmatched. CDR3 bases: TGTGCCAGTAGTGCCGGACAGGTGCCCTACGAGCAGTACTTC. It yields the protein CASSAGQVPYEQYF.

The chain joins TRBV18 to TRBJ2-2; unclear D gene. The CDR3 contains 14 residues. Germline V lookup: CDR1 KGHSH, CDR2 LQKENI. V lost 5 bases, J lost 3 bases, and 10 bases lay in between. The CDR3 DNA sequence: TGTGCCAGCTCAGTCAAACGGGACACCGGGGAGCTGTTTTTT. This codes for CASSVKRDTGELFF.

The V gene is TRBV19, the J gene TRBJ1-2; TRBD1 aligns across 8 bases. This CDR3 is 15 amino acids long. Unmatched junction bases numbered 10, after V lost 6 bases and J lost 4 bases. From germline, CDR1 is LNHDA and CDR2 SQIVND (reference sequence). The CDR3 is CASSIGTGKSYGYTF. The CDR3 nucleotides read TGTGCCAGTAGCATCGGGACAGGAAAGTCCTATGGCTACACCTTC.

In its sample, this clone was seen a few times. CDR3 bases: TGCAGCGTTGATTTCAGGGATGGCTACACCTTC. Translation gives CSVDFRDGYTF. The V and J genes are TRBV29-1 and TRBJ1-2; D may be TRBD1 (5 bases). This CDR3 region has 11 residues. The germline V and J ends were trimmed by 3 bases and 6 bases, with 8 bases remaining between them. Per the germline V gene, CDR1 is SQVTM and CDR2 is ANQGSEA.

This sequence joins TRBV7-8 and TRBJ2-7; D gene ambiguous. CDR1 is SGHVS, CDR2 FQNEAQ, per germline. This CDR3 is built from 14 residues. Between the trimmed V and J ends, which lost 2 bases and 7 bases, there was a span of 15 bases. Here the CDR3 reads CASSLRSTSREQYF. In DNA, the CDR3 is TGTGCCAGCAGCTTACGGAGCACCTCGCGGGAGCAGTACTTC.

Only one count was recorded for this clone. Compared with germline, one end of the junction differs, possibly owing to a read error. The V gene is TRBV7-9, the J gene TRBJ2-2, with 7 nucleotides matching TRBD1. The CDR3 sequence is 16 residues long. The germline CDR1 and CDR2 sequences are SEHNR and FQNEAQ (reference sequence). The CDR3 reads CAGSTTPGQRTGELFF. The CDR3 DNA follows: TGTGCCGGCAGCACTACCCCGGGACAGCGCACCGGGGAGCTGTTTTTT.

The gene calls are TRBV6-5 and TRBJ1-5, with D tentatively TRBD1 (5 bases). Looked up from germline, CDR1 is MNHEY and CDR2 is SVGAGI. V dropped 6 bases and J dropped 0 bases, with 12 bases sitting between them. The CDR3 totals 15 residues. CDR3 sequence: CASSNTGYSNQPQHF. CDR3 nucleotides: TGTGCCAGCAGCAACACAGGTTATAGCAATCAGCCCCAGCATTTT.

V is TRBV30 and J is TRBJ1-1, with a tentative D call TRBD1 (5 bases). V was cut by 0 bases and J by 4 bases, with 9 bases left in between. Germline V gene lookup returns CDR1 GTSNPN and CDR2 SVGIG (reference sequence). The CDR3 spans 13 residues. CDR3 nucleotide sequence: TGTGCCTGGAGTGTACAAAGGGGCACTGAAGCTTTCTTT. Translating it yields CAWSVQRGTEAFF.

The chain employs TRBV19 and TRBJ2-7; 11 bases match TRBD2. V was clipped by 0 bases and J by 2 bases; unmatched bases: 12. From germline, CDR1 is LNHDA and CDR2 SQIVND (reference sequence). The CDR3 is made up of 19 amino acids. The CDR3 region is CASSIEDTRGLADTYEQYF. For the CDR3, the DNA is TGTGCCAGTAGTATAGAGGATACGAGGGGACTAGCGGATACCTACGAGCAGTACTTC. The full variable domain, its missing parts supplied by reference TRBV19 and TRBJ2-7, is DGGITQSPKYLFRKEGQNVTLSCEQNLNHDAMYWYRQDPGQGLRLIYYSQIVNDFQKGDIAEGYSVSREKKESFPLTVTSAQKNPTAFYLCASSIEDTRGLADTYEQYFGPGTRLTVT.

The chain is built from TRBV5-1 and TRBJ2-7; D might be TRBD2 (5 bases). V was cut by 4 bases and J by 2 bases, with 10 bases left in between. The CDR3 spans 13 residues. Germline CDR1 and CDR2: SGHRS and YFSETQ. CDR3 residues: CASSPRDPYEQYF. CDR3 nucleotides: TGCGCCAGCAGCCCCCGGGATCCCTACGAGCAGTACTTC.

The chain recombines TRBV6-2 or TRBV6-3 with TRBJ2-6; 10 nucleotides match TRBD2. This CDR3 is built from 17 residues. Germline CDR1 is MNHEY and CDR2 is SVGEGT. V lost 6 bases to trimming and J lost 2 bases; unmatched junction nucleotides: 7. The CDR3 sequence: CASSPQRGGPGANVLTF. CDR3 nucleotide sequence: TGTGCCAGCAGCCCTCAGCGGGGGGGCCCTGGGGCCAACGTCCTGACTTTC.

This chain uses TRBV6-5 with TRBJ1-5, with D perhaps matching TRBD1 (6 bases). CDR3 length equals 13 residues. Germline V lookup: CDR1 MNHEY, CDR2 SVGAGI. Trimming cost V 6 bases and J 6 bases, with 12 bases left between them. CDR3 DNA: TGTGCCAGCAGGCCGGACAGCGCTCAGCCCCAGCATTTT. Its protein is CASRPDSAQPQHF.